This TCR beta chain comes out of a study of shared clonotypes between healthy human individuals. Study in general: The study used three CD4 naive, three CD4 memory, two CD8 naive and one CD8 memory plate per donor.

Only in-frame clones appear in the TCRdb table, and some are missing; sequencing was by immunoSEQ multiplex PCR. The sample yields roughly 810,000 clones, just over 95% seen once. Germline CDR1 SNHLY, CDR2 FYNNEI. The V end lost 6 bases, the J end lost 7 bases, and 16 bases lay between the germline ends. The CDR3 contains 14 residues. The naive CD8 population came from CD45RO-negative cells selected for CCR7, without terminally differentiated effector memory CD45RA+ cells. The rearrangement joins TRBV2 to TRBJ1-5, with D perhaps matching TRBD1 (6 bases). The sample consisted of naive CD8+ T cells sorted from blood. This clonotype was sampled from a man under 40 in good health. For the CDR3, the DNA is TGTGCCAGCAGCGCCGGACAGTTATCCCAGCCCCAGCATTTT. Residues: CASSAGQLSQPQHF.